This T cell receptor beta chain was documented in a study of T cells after yellow fever vaccination. Study conclusions and caveats: From the bulk population, abundant clonotypes could contaminate and appear within FACS-sorted repertoires.

Via MiXCR, TCRdb re-called the 5' RACE reads, giving one row per CDR3 protein. Of about 360,000 distinct CDR3 sequences in the sample, approximately 6% were seen once. Of note for this clonotype: Its target is not known.

The germline gives CDR1 LGHNA, CDR2 YNFKEQ. Between the trimmed V and J ends, which lost 1 base and 4 bases, there was a span of 13 bases. The CDR3 spans 15 residues. The origin of this receptor is a man aged 30 to 45 who received the YFV17D yellow fever vaccine. The chain links TRBV4-2 to TRBJ1-2; D gene ambiguous. This sample comprised PBMCs, obtained 5 days after the yellow fever booster vaccination. The CDR3 DNA reads TGTGCCAGCAGCCAAGGCGGGGAATTAAGCTATGGCTACACCTTC. It is translated as CASSQGGELSYGYTF.